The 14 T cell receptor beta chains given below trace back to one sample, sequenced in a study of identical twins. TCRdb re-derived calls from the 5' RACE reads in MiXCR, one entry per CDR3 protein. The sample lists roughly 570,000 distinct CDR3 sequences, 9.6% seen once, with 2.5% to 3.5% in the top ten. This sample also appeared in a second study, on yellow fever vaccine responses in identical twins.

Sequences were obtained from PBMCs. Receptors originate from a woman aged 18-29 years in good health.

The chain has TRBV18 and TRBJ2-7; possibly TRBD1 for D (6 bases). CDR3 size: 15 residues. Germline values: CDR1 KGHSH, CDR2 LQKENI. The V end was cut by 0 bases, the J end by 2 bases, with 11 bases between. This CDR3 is CASSPPTGGTYEQYF. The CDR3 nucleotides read TGTGCCAGCTCACCACCGACAGGTGGGACCTACGAGCAGTACTTC.

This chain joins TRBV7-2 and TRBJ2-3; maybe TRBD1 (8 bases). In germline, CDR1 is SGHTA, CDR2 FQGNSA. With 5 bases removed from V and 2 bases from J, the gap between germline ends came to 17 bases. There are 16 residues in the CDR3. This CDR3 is CASSSKQGGYTDTQYF. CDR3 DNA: TGTGCCAGCAGCAGCAAACAGGGGGGGTACACAGATACGCAGTATTTT. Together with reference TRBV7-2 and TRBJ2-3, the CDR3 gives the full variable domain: GAGVSQSPSNKVTEKGKDVELRCDPISGHTALYWYRQSLGQGLEFLIYFQGNSAPDKSGLPSDRFSAERTGGSVSTLTIQRTQQEDSAVYLCASSSKQGGYTDTQYFGPGTRLTVL.

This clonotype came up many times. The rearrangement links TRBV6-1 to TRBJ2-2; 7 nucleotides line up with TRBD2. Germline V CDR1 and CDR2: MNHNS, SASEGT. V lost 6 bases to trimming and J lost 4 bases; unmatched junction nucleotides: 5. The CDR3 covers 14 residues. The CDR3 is CASRRELSTGELFF. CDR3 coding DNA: TGTGCCAGCAGGCGGGAGTTGAGCACCGGGGAGCTGTTTTTT.

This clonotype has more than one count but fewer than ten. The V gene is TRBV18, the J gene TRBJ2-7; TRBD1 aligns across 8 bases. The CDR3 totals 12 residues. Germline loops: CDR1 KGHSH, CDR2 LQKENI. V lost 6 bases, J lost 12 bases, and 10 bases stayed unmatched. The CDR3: CASSVDRGSSYF. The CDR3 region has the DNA TGTGCCAGCTCGGTCGACAGGGGATCGTCGTACTTC.

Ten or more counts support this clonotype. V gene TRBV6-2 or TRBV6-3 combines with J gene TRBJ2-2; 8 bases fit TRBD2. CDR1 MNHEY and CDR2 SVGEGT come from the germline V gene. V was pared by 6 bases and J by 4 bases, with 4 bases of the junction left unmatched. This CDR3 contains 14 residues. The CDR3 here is CASRVLAGTGELFF. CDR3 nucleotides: TGTGCCAGCAGGGTTCTAGCGGGCACCGGGGAGCTGTTTTTT.

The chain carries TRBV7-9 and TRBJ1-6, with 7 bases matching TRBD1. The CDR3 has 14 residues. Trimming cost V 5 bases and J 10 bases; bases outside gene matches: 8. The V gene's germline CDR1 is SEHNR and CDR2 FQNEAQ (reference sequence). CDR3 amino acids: CASSLGGPGSPLHF. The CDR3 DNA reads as TGTGCCAGCAGCCTAGGGGGCCCGGGCTCACCCCTCCACTTT.

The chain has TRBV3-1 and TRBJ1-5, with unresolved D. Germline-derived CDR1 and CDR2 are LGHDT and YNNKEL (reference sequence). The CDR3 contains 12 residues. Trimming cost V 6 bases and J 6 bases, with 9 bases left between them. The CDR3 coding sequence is TGTGCCAGCAGTGGCCGTGGTCAGCCCCAGCATTTT. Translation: CASSGRGQPQHF. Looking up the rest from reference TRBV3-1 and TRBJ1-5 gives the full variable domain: DTAVSQTPKYLVTQMGNDKSIKCEQNLGHDTMYWYKQDSKKFLKIMFSYNNKELIINETVPNRFSPKSPDKAHLNLHINSLELGDSAVYFCASSGRGQPQHFGDGTRLSIL.

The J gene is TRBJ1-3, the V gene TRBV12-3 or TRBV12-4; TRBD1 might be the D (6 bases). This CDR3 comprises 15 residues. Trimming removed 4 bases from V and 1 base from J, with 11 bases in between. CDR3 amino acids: CASSSTGLSGNTIYF. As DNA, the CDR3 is TGTGCCAGCAGTTCAACAGGGCTGTCTGGAAACACCATATATTTT.

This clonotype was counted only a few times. The CDR3 DNA reads TGTGCCATCAGCGACACCTCTTCCTACGAGCAGTACTTC. Its translation: CAISDTSSYEQYF. The chain carries TRBV10-3 and TRBJ2-7; no clear D gene. The V end was cut by 6 bases, the J end by 1 base, with 10 bases between. Germline V CDR1 and CDR2: ENHRY, SYGVKD. The CDR3 is made up of 13 amino acids.

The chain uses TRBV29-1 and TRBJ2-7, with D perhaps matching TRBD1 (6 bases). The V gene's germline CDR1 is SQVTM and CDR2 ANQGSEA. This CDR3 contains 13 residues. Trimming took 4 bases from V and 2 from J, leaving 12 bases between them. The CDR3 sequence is CSVVGGHTYEQYF. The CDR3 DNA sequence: TGCAGCGTTGTTGGGGGACACACCTACGAGCAGTACTTC.

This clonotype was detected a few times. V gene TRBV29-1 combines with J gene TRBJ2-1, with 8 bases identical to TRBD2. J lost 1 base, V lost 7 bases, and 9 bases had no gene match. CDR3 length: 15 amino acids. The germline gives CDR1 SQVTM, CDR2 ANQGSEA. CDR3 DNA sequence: TGCAGCGCCTCACTAGCGGTGGTTTCCTACAATGAGCAGTTCTTC. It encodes CSASLAVVSYNEQFF.

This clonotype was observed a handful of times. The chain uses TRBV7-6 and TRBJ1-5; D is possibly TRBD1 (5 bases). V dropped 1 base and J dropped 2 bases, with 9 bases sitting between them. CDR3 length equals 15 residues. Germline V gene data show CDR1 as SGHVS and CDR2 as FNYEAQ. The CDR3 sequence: CASSLEWGGNQPQHF. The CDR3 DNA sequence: TGTGCCAGCAGCTTAGAGTGGGGGGGCAATCAGCCCCAGCATTTT. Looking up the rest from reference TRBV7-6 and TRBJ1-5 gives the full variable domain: GAGVSQSPRYKVTKRGQDVALRCDPISGHVSLYWYRQALGQGPEFLTYFNYEAQQDKSGLPNDRFSAERPEGSISTLTIQRTEQRDSAMYRCASSLEWGGNQPQHFGDGTRLSIL.

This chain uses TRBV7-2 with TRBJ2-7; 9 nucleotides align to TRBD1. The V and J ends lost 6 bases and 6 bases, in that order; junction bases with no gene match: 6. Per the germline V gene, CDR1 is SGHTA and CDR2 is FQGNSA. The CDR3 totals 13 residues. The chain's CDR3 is CASREQGAGEQYF. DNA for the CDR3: TGTGCCAGCAGGGAACAGGGGGCAGGCGAGCAGTACTTC.

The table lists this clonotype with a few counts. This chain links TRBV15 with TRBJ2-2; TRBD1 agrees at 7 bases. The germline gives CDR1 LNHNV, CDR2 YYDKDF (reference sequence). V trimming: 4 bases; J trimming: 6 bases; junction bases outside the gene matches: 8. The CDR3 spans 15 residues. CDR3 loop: CATSTQHRGAGELFF. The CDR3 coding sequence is TGTGCCACCAGCACCCAACACAGGGGAGCCGGGGAGCTGTTTTTT.